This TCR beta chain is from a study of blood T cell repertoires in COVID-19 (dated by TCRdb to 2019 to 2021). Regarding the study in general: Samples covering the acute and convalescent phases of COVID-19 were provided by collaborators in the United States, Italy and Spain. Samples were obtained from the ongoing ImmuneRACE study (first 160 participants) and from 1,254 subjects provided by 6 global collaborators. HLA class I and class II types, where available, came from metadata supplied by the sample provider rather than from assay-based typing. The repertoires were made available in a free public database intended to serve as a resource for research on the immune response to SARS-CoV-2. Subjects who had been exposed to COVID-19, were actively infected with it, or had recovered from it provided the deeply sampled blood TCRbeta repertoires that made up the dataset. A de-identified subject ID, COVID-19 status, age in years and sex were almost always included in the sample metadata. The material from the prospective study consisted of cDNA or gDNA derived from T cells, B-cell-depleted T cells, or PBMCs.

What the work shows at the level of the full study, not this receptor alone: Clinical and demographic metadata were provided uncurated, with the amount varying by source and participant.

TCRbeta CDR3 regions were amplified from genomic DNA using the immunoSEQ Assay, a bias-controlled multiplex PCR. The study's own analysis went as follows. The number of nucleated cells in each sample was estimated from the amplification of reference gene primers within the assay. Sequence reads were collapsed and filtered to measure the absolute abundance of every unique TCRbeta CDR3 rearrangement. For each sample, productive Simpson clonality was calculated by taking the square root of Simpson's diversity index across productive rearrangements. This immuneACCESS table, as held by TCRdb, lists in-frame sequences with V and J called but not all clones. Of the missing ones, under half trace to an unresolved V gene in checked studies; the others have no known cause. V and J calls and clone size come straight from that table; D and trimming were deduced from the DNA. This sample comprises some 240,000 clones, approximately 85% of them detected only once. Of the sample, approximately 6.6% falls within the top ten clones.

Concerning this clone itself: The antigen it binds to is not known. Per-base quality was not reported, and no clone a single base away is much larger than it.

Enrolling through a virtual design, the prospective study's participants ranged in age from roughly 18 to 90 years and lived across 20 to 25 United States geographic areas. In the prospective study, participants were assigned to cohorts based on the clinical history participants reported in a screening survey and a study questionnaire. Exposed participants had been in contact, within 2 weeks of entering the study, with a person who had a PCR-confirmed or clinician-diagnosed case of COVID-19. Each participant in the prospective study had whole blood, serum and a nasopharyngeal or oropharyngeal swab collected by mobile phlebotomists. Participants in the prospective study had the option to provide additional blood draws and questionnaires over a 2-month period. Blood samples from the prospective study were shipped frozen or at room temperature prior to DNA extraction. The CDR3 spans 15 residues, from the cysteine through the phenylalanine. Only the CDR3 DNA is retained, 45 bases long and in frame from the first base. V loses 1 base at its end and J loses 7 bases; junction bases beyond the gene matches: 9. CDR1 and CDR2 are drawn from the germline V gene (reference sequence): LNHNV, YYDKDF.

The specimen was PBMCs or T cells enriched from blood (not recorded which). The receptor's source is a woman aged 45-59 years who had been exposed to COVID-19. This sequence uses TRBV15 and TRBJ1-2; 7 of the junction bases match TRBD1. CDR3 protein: CATSRGQGEGPGYTF. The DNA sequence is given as TGTGCCACCAGCAGAGGACAGGGTGAAGGCCCTGGCTACACCTTC.